This T cell receptor beta chain derives from a study of blood T cell repertoires in COVID-19 (dated by TCRdb to the early 2020s). A note on the overall study: Samples from collaborators originated in the United States, Italy and Spain and spanned both the acute and convalescent phases of COVID-19. The prospective study material was composed of cDNA or gDNA derived from T cells, B-cell-depleted T cells, or PBMCs. Deeply sampled blood TCRbeta repertoires from subjects exposed to, actively infected with, or recovered from COVID-19 were included in the dataset. A freely available public database, intended as a resource for researchers studying the immune response to SARS-CoV-2, is where the repertoires were released. The samples were drawn from two sources: the first 160 participants of the ongoing ImmuneRACE study, and 1,000 to 1,500 subjects contributed by 6 global collaborators. Nearly every sample came with metadata listing a de-identified subject ID, COVID-19 status, age in years and sex. HLA class I and class II types, where available, came from metadata supplied by the sample provider rather than from assay-based typing.

This clone was observed once. Its antigen remains unidentified. Within one base of it there is no much larger clone, and no base qualities were kept. In the prospective study, participants were roughly 18 to 100 years old, resided in 24 geographic areas of the United States, and were enrolled through a virtual design. In the prospective study, participants were assigned to cohorts based on the clinical history participants reported in a screening survey and a study questionnaire. In the prospective study, mobile phlebotomists collected whole blood, serum and a nasopharyngeal or oropharyngeal swab from each participant. Additional blood draws and questionnaires over an approximately two-month period could optionally be provided by prospective study participants. Before DNA extraction, prospective study blood samples were shipped either frozen or at room temperature. Broad study findings and their caveats: Clinical and demographic metadata were provided uncurated, with the amount varying by source and participant.

For CDR1 and CDR2, the germline V gene (reference sequence) lists GTSNPN and SVGIG. The CDR3 sequence holds 15 residues, the cysteine and phenylalanine included. Only the CDR3 DNA is retained, 45 bases long and in frame from the first base. V ends up 2 bases short and J 3 bases short, with an unmatched junction base count of 9. The immunoSEQ Assay, a bias-controlled multiplex PCR, was used to amplify TCRbeta CDR3 regions from genomic DNA. From the authors' description of their analysis: Nucleated cell counts per sample were estimated from amplification of reference gene primers within the assay. Sequence reads were collapsed and filtered to measure the absolute abundance of every unique TCRbeta CDR3 rearrangement. Productive Simpson clonality was computed per sample as the square root of Simpson's diversity index over productive rearrangements. This immuneACCESS table, as held by TCRdb, lists in-frame sequences with V and J called but not all clones. Of the missing ones, under half trace to an unresolved V gene in checked studies; the others have no known cause. The DNA gave D and trimming, while V, J and clone size come from that table. Counted in this sample were under 500,000 clones; 70% to 90% of them appeared once. The biggest ten clones account for almost 2% of the sample.

This receptor chain uses TRBV30 and TRBJ2-7, with 8 central nucleotides matching TRBD1. The receptor comes from a woman under 30 with acute COVID-19. The sequencing input was PBMCs or T cells enriched from blood (not recorded which). The DNA sequence is as follows: TGTGCCTGGAGTCAGAAACCGACAGGGGACTACGAGCAGTACTTC. This is translated as CAWSQKPTGDYEQYF.